A selection of T cell receptor beta chains follows, all from one sample in a study of human T cells and chemical hapten exposure. Each CDR3 protein is one row after TCRdb ran MiXCR on the RACE reads. The sample yields 60,000 to 70,000 distinct CDR3 sequences, approximately 11% seen once. Material: whole blood, obtained in connection with sensitization to the hapten diphenylcyclopropenone (DPC). The receptors were sampled from a woman aged 45-60 years with alopecia areata. Some clones in this sample may be carry-over from other donors' samples. CDR3s include the opening cysteine and the closing phenylalanine or tryptophan. A D gene is named only where the DNA matches it firmly. Clone size is given for some rows only: seen once, a few or many times, or a class if the clone is expanded.

clone size: once; D gene: -; J gene: TRBJ2-5; V gene: TRBV20-1; CDR3 DNA: TGCAGAGCTAGTGGACTAGGGGGCGCGGAAGAGACCCAGTACTTC; CDR3 protein: CRASGLGGAEETQYF
clone size: few; D gene: -; J gene: TRBJ1-2; V gene: TRBV28; CDR3 DNA: TGTGCCAGCAGTCTAAACTACCCGGGACTCATCTTC; CDR3 protein: CASSLNYPGLIF
clone size: many; D gene: -; J gene: TRBJ2-1; V gene: TRBV27; CDR3 DNA: TGTGCCAGCAGTCTGGGACTTCACAATGAGCAGTTCTTC; CDR3 protein: CASSLGLHNEQFF
clone size: -; D gene: TRBD1; J gene: TRBJ2-7; V gene: TRBV5-5; CDR3 DNA: TGTGCCAGCAGCCCCCTGACAGGGTCGATCGAGCAGTACTTC; CDR3 protein: CASSPLTGSIEQYF
clone size: -; D gene: -; J gene: TRBJ1-5; V gene: TRBV29-1; CDR3 DNA: TGCAGCGTCAGGAAGGGCAGCAATCAGCCCCAGCATTTT; CDR3 protein: CSVRKGSNQPQHF
clone size: -; D gene: -; J gene: TRBJ1-5; V gene: TRBV20-1; CDR3 DNA: TGCAGTGCTAGAGCCTACCAGGGCGGCGGGGCTCAGCCCCAGCATTTT; CDR3 protein: CSARAYQGGGAQPQHF
clone size: many; D gene: -; J gene: TRBJ1-1; V gene: TRBV11-2; CDR3 DNA: TGTGCCAGCAGCTTTGTTCATGGGATAAATGAAGCTTTCTTT; CDR3 protein: CASSFVHGINEAFF
clone size: few; D gene: -; J gene: TRBJ2-2; V gene: TRBV6-2/TRBV6-3; CDR3 DNA: TGTGCCAGCAACCCAGGGGTGAACACCGGGGAGCTGTTTTTT; CDR3 protein: CASNPGVNTGELFF
clone size: few; D gene: TRBD1; J gene: TRBJ1-5; V gene: TRBV7-8; CDR3 DNA: TGTGCCAGCAGCTTAGTAGGGACAGGTCCGTATAGCAATCAGCCCCAGCATTTT; CDR3 protein: CASSLVGTGPYSNQPQHF
clone size: -; D gene: TRBD2; J gene: TRBJ2-1; V gene: TRBV20-1; CDR3 DNA: TGCAGTGCTAACAGCGGGAGGGCCCATGAGCAGTTCTTC; CDR3 protein: CSANSGRAHEQFF
clone size: -; D gene: -; J gene: TRBJ2-1; V gene: TRBV10-3; CDR3 DNA: TGTGCCATCAGTGAGATCGTTGGCGGTACCTACAATGAGCAGTTCTTC; CDR3 protein: CAISEIVGGTYNEQFF
clone size: few; D gene: TRBD1; J gene: TRBJ2-1; V gene: TRBV11-2; CDR3 DNA: TGTGCCAGCAGCCTTCAAGGACAGGGTAGGACCTACAATGAGCAGTTCTTC; CDR3 protein: CASSLQGQGRTYNEQFF
clone size: many; D gene: TRBD1; J gene: TRBJ1-1; V gene: TRBV3-1; CDR3 DNA: TGTGCCAGCAGCCAGTACTCATCGGGACAGGGAATGTTGGACACTGAAGCTTTCTTT; CDR3 protein: CASSQYSSGQGMLDTEAFF
clone size: many; D gene: TRBD1; J gene: TRBJ2-1; V gene: TRBV20-1; CDR3 DNA: TGCAGTGCTGAGCACTCGCGACAGGGGACCTACAATGAGCAGTTCTTC; CDR3 protein: CSAEHSRQGTYNEQFF
clone size: many; D gene: -; J gene: TRBJ2-7; V gene: TRBV15; CDR3 DNA: TGTGCCACCAGCAGTGGGCACTACGAGCAGTACTTC; CDR3 protein: CATSSGHYEQYF
clone size: many; D gene: -; J gene: TRBJ2-3; V gene: TRBV11-2; CDR3 DNA: TGTGCCAGCAGCCCAGACCTGCGGAGCACAGATACGCAGTATTTT; CDR3 protein: CASSPDLRSTDTQYF
clone size: -; D gene: -; J gene: TRBJ1-2; V gene: TRBV6-2/TRBV6-3; CDR3 DNA: TGTGCCAGCAGTTACTCAGGGACACCTTCCTTC; CDR3 protein: CASSYSGTPSF
clone size: -; D gene: TRBD1; J gene: TRBJ1-2; V gene: TRBV27; CDR3 DNA: TGTGCCAGCAGTCGGTCCGGGACAGGGGGTGGCTACACCTTC; CDR3 protein: CASSRSGTGGGYTF
clone size: many; D gene: TRBD1; J gene: TRBJ2-7; V gene: TRBV6-2/TRBV6-3; CDR3 DNA: TGTGCCAGCAGTCCGCCGGGGACAGGGGCCTACGAGCAGTACTTC; CDR3 protein: CASSPPGTGAYEQYF
clone size: -; D gene: -; J gene: TRBJ1-4; V gene: TRBV9; CDR3 DNA: TGTGCCAGCAGCGTAGGACAGCTTGCAACTAATGAAAAACTGTTTTTT; CDR3 protein: CASSVGQLATNEKLFF
clone size: many; D gene: -; J gene: TRBJ2-1; V gene: TRBV19; CDR3 DNA: TGTGCCAGTAGTATTTTTCTCGCAAATGAGCAGTTCTTC; CDR3 protein: CASSIFLANEQFF
clone size: few; D gene: -; J gene: TRBJ2-7; V gene: TRBV28; CDR3 DNA: TGTGCCAGCAAGCCGAGCGACCTCTACGAGCAGTACTTC; CDR3 protein: CASKPSDLYEQYF
clone size: few; D gene: -; J gene: TRBJ2-7; V gene: TRBV27; CDR3 DNA: TGTGCCAGCAGTTGGTCAGCCGGGACTCCCACGTACGAGCAGTACTTC; CDR3 protein: CASSWSAGTPTYEQYF
clone size: few; D gene: -; J gene: TRBJ1-6; V gene: TRBV6-5; CDR3 DNA: TGTGCCAGCAGTTTGGGGGGCCCTTGGGGAAATTCACCCCTCCACTTT; CDR3 protein: CASSLGGPWGNSPLHF
clone size: few; D gene: TRBD2; J gene: TRBJ2-5; V gene: TRBV5-4; CDR3 DNA: TGTGCCAGCAGCCGGACTAGCGGGGGGGCGAGGCAAGAGACCCAGTACTTC; CDR3 protein: CASSRTSGGARQETQYF
clone size: many; D gene: -; J gene: TRBJ1-2; V gene: TRBV5-1; CDR3 DNA: TGCGCCAGCAGCTCCTCCGGGCTCCTTTACGGCTACACCTTC; CDR3 protein: CASSSSGLLYGYTF
clone size: many; D gene: -; J gene: TRBJ2-3; V gene: TRBV5-1; CDR3 DNA: TGCGCCAGCAGAAACGACATCGGCACAGATACGCAGTATTTT; CDR3 protein: CASRNDIGTDTQYF
clone size: many; D gene: -; J gene: TRBJ1-4; V gene: TRBV2; CDR3 DNA: TGTGCCAGCAGCCCGCAACGGGGCTTTAATGAAAAACTGTTTTTT; CDR3 protein: CASSPQRGFNEKLFF
clone size: few; D gene: TRBD2; J gene: TRBJ2-1; V gene: TRBV13; CDR3 DNA: TGTGCCAGCAGCTTAGTCTGGACTAGCGGGGCTCCCTCCTACAATGAGCAGTTCTTC; CDR3 protein: CASSLVWTSGAPSYNEQFF
clone size: -; D gene: -; J gene: TRBJ2-1; V gene: TRBV29-1; CDR3 DNA: TGCAGCGCCCGCGCCCCTACCTACAATGAGCAGTTCTTC; CDR3 protein: CSARAPTYNEQFF
clone size: -; D gene: -; J gene: TRBJ2-4; V gene: TRBV20-1; CDR3 DNA: TGCAGTGCTCCCCTTGACATTCAGTACTTC; CDR3 protein: CSAPLDIQYF
clone size: -; D gene: -; J gene: TRBJ1-5; V gene: TRBV24-1; CDR3 DNA: TGTGCCACCAGTGACACCTATAGCAATCAGCCCCAGCATTTT; CDR3 protein: CATSDTYSNQPQHF
clone size: -; D gene: -; J gene: TRBJ1-1; V gene: TRBV20-1; CDR3 DNA: TGCAGTGCTAGGGGCCTTTACCCCACTGAAGCTTTCTTT; CDR3 protein: CSARGLYPTEAFF
clone size: -; D gene: -; J gene: TRBJ2-7; V gene: TRBV28; CDR3 DNA: TGTGCCAGCTGCAGTTCTCCCACCTACGAGCAGTACTTC; CDR3 protein: CASCSSPTYEQYF
clone size: -; D gene: TRBD1; J gene: TRBJ1-1; V gene: TRBV12-3/TRBV12-4; CDR3 DNA: TGTGCCAGCACCTTTGACAGGGTCTGGACTGAAGCTTTCTTT; CDR3 protein: CASTFDRVWTEAFF
clone size: -; D gene: TRBD1; J gene: TRBJ2-5; V gene: TRBV20-1; CDR3 DNA: TGCAGTGCTAGGAGGGACAGGGCTCAAGAGACCCAGTACTTC; CDR3 protein: CSARRDRAQETQYF
clone size: few; D gene: -; J gene: TRBJ2-1; V gene: TRBV6-2/TRBV6-3; CDR3 DNA: TGTGCCAGCAGCCCCACCGGGCACTCTAACAATGAGCAGTTCTTC; CDR3 protein: CASSPTGHSNNEQFF
clone size: few; D gene: -; J gene: TRBJ2-3; V gene: TRBV28; CDR3 DNA: TGTGCCAGCAGTTTGATAGCCCCTGCACGTACGCAGTATTTT; CDR3 protein: CASSLIAPARTQYF
clone size: -; D gene: TRBD2; J gene: TRBJ2-2; V gene: TRBV3-1; CDR3 DNA: TGTGCCAGCAGCCAAGGTGCGGGGGCCGGGGAGCTGTTTTTT; CDR3 protein: CASSQGAGAGELFF
clone size: few; D gene: -; J gene: TRBJ2-1; V gene: TRBV7-8; CDR3 DNA: TGTGCCAGCAGCTGGGAGTCCTACAATGAGCAGTTCTTC; CDR3 protein: CASSWESYNEQFF
clone size: many; D gene: -; J gene: TRBJ1-1; V gene: TRBV7-3; CDR3 DNA: TGTGCCAGCAGCTTAATAGGTCGTGCACCGAACACTGAAGCTTTCTTT; CDR3 protein: CASSLIGRAPNTEAFF
clone size: few; D gene: TRBD1; J gene: TRBJ1-2; V gene: TRBV29-1; CDR3 DNA: TGCAGCGTTGAAATTACAGGGGGCGACTTGTATGGCTACACCTTC; CDR3 protein: CSVEITGGDLYGYTF
clone size: -; D gene: -; J gene: TRBJ1-3; V gene: TRBV5-4; CDR3 DNA: TGTGCCAGCAGCCGCGACAGCTCTGGAAACACCATATATTTT; CDR3 protein: CASSRDSSGNTIYF
clone size: many; D gene: -; J gene: TRBJ2-1; V gene: TRBV5-6; CDR3 DNA: TGTGCCAGCAGCTTGTCATGGGAACGGTTTAATGAGCAGTTCTTC; CDR3 protein: CASSLSWERFNEQFF
clone size: many; D gene: -; J gene: TRBJ1-2; V gene: TRBV19; CDR3 DNA: TGTGCCAGTAGTATTGGATGGGGAGCCTATGGCTACACCTTC; CDR3 protein: CASSIGWGAYGYTF
clone size: few; D gene: -; J gene: TRBJ2-1; V gene: TRBV29-1; CDR3 DNA: TGCAGCGTTGAAGATCTGGGGCGGGCCGCCAATGAGCAGTTCTTC; CDR3 protein: CSVEDLGRAANEQFF
clone size: many; D gene: TRBD2; J gene: TRBJ2-1; V gene: TRBV20-1; CDR3 DNA: TGCAGTGCTAGGATCGTAGAAAGGACTAGCCGGGAGCAGTTCTTC; CDR3 protein: CSARIVERTSREQFF
clone size: few; D gene: TRBD1; J gene: TRBJ2-7; V gene: TRBV10-3; CDR3 DNA: TGTGCCATCAGTGAGTCGACAGGGGACGAGCAGTACTTC; CDR3 protein: CAISESTGDEQYF